The present entry profiles one T cell receptor beta chain with its context. Its target is not known. PCR was performed using 60 Vbeta and 13 Jbeta primers. Assay used: immunoSEQ multiplex PCR; TCRdb lists only in-frame clones, some missing. The sample consists of about 150,000 clones, around three fifths of them appearing once. The data originate from a study of cytomegalovirus exposure and HLA in healthy donors. General observations from the study: The sole available immune exposure information was CMV serostatus. Common viral pathogens (according to a later analysis) appeared linked to several of the most significant clusters. Presence/absence analyses assumed roughly uniform sequencing depth across donors, which may not hold. In a later analysis, specific HLA alleles were associated with around 17,000 TCR beta sequences at a 0.05 false discovery rate.

The V gene's germline CDR1 is SGHRS and CDR2 YFSETQ. The CDR3 extends over 14 amino acids. Trimming stripped 0 bases from V and 4 bases from J, with 10 bases between. The receptor was isolated from a woman in her twenties or thirties in good health and CMV-seropositive. The sample consisted of PBMCs. The chain recombines TRBV5-1 with TRBJ1-1; possibly TRBD1 for D (6 bases). The CDR3 sequence: CASSLVQGGTEAFF. The CDR3 bases are TGCGCCAGCAGCTTGGTTCAAGGGGGCACTGAAGCTTTCTTT. Filled out from reference TRBV5-1 and TRBJ1-1, the complete variable domain reads KAGVTQTPRYLIKTRGQQVTLSCSPISGHRSVSWYQQTPGQGLQFLFEYFSETQRNKGNFPGRFSGRQFSNSRSEMNVSTLELGDSALYLCASSLVQGGTEAFFGQGTRLTVV.